This T cell receptor beta chain comes out of a study of cytomegalovirus exposure and HLA in healthy donors. Trimming removed 3 bases at V and 10 bases at J, with 12 bases between. CDR3 size: 12 residues. Per germline, CDR1 SNHLY and CDR2 FYNNEI. In the PCR, 60 Vbeta and 13 Jbeta primers were used. Using immunoSEQ multiplex PCR, the repertoire was profiled, and TCRdb retains in-frame clones only, with some absent. The table shows over 100,000 clones, with approximately 8.9% occurring only once. This chain joins TRBV2 and TRBJ1-1, with unresolved D. Sequences were obtained from PBMCs. The clonotype originates from a woman aged 40 to 49 in good health and CMV-seropositive. Here the CDR3 DNA reads TGTGCCAGCAGTGACGCCCCCCTAGGAGCTTTCTTT. Protein: CASSDAPLGAFF.